This T cell receptor (beta chain) was profiled in a study of lymphopenia after photon versus proton radiotherapy. Notes on the study in general: Post-nadir TCR diversity decline inversely tracked overall survival among those who died.

Concerning this clone: Its target is unknown.

The method was immunoSEQ multiplex PCR; TCRdb's version includes in-frame clones alone and lacks a portion of them. This sample has approximately 24,000 clones, with 80% to 90% found just once. CDR1 is SGHRS and CDR2 is YFSETQ in the germline V gene. The CDR3 sequence is 15 residues long. V was clipped by 2 bases and J by 1 base; unmatched bases: 2. Material: peripheral blood, obtained from a patient treated with photon-based radiotherapy. The TCR sequence derives from a man aged 50 to 59 with gastric cancer. This sequence joins TRBV5-1 and TRBJ2-2, with 7 nucleotides matching TRBD2. The CDR3 sequence: CASSFGGKNTGELFF. The CDR3 DNA is TGCGCCAGCAGCTTCGGGGGGAAGAACACCGGGGAGCTGTTTTTT.